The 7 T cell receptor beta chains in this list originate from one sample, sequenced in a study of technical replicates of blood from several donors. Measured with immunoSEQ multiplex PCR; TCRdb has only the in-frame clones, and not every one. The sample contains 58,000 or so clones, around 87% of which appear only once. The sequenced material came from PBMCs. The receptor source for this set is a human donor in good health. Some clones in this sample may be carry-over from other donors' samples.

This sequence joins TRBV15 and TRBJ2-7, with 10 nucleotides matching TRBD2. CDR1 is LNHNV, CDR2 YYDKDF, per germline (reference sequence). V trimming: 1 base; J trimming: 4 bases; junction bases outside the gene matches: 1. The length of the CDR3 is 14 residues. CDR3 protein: CATSRAAGGYEQYF. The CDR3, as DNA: TGTGCCACCAGCAGAGCAGCGGGGGGGTACGAGCAGTACTTC. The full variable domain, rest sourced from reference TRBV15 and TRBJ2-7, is DAMVIQNPRYQVTQFGKPVTLSCSQTLNHNVMYWYQQKSSQAPKLLFHYYDKDFNNEADTPDNFQSRRPNTSFCFLDIRSPGLGDTAMYLCATSRAAGGYEQYFGPGTRLTVT.

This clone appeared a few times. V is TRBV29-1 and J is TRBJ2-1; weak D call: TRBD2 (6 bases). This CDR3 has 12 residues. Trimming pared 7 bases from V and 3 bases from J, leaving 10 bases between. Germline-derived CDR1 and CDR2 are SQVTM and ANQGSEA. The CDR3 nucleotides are TGCAGCGCGGGGGACGGCTACAATGAGCAGTTCTTC. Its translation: CSAGDGYNEQFF.

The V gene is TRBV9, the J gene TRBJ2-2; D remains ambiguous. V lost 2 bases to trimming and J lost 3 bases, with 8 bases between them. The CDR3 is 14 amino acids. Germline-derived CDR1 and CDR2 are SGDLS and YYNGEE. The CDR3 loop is CASSVLFDTGELFF. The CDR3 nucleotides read TGTGCCAGCAGCGTCCTCTTTGACACCGGGGAGCTGTTTTTT.

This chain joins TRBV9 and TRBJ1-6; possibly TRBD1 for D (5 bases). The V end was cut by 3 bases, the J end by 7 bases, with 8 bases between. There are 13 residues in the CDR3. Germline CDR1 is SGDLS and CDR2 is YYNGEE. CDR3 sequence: CASSAGRNSPLHF. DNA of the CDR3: TGTGCCAGCAGCGCAGGGAGGAATTCACCCCTCCACTTT.

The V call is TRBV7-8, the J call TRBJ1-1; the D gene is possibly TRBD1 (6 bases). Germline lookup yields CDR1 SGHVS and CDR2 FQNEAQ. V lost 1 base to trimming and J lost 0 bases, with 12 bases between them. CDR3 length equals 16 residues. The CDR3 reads CASSLEGGGLNTEAFF. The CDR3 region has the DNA TGTGCCAGCAGCTTAGAGGGAGGGGGATTGAACACTGAAGCTTTCTTT.

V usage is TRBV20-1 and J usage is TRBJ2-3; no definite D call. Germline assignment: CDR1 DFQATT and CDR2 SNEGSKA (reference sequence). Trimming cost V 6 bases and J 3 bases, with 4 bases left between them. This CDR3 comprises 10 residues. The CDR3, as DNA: TGCAGTGCATATACAGATACGCAGTATTTT. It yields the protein CSAYTDTQYF.

CDR3 sequence: CASSPDLYEQYF. CDR3 nucleotides: TGTGCCAGCAGCCCGGACTTGTACGAGCAGTACTTC. V is TRBV7-2 and J is TRBJ2-7, with TRBD2 as a possible D gene (5 bases). CDR3 size: 12 residues. The ends were cut back, 5 bases at V and 4 bases at J, with 9 bases in the middle. Germline values: CDR1 SGHTA, CDR2 FQGNSA.